The following is a TCR beta chain sequence with its context. This receptor's antigen is unknown. The junction departs from germline at one end; a sequencing error may be responsible. Library method: the immunoSEQ multiplex PCR assay. Alongside a 770-gene immune expression panel, the team sequenced the T-cell receptor beta chain repertoire. TCRdb carries this immuneACCESS record with in-frame sequences only. Its versions omit some clonotypes, under half of them owing to an unresolved V gene in the studies checked, with the rest unexplained. A total of 1,700 or so clones appear in this sample, roughly 79% of them only once. The ten largest clones capture about 9% of the sample. This sample is part of a study of brain metastases from non-small cell lung cancer (dated by TCRdb to the late 2010s). Some background on the complete study: The study profiled the immune microenvironment of paired resected primary tumors and brain metastases from non-small-cell lung cancer patients.

A total of 39 patients with non-small-cell lung cancer that had been surgically resected, each with specimens from both a primary tumor and a brain metastasis, made up the cohort. Tumor specimens were archival formalin-fixed, paraffin-embedded tissues. Results and caveats for the whole study, not just this receptor: Paired brain metastases and primary tumors largely shared TCR repertoires, although T-cell densities in the metastases were sparse. Lower T-cell infiltration was exhibited by brain metastases compared with primary tumors (P < 0.001). T-cell clones were apparently expanded in roughly 60% of brain metastases relative to the matched primary tumors.

CDR1 and CDR2 (LNHNV, YYDKDF) derive from the germline V gene (reference sequence). The CDR3 runs 14 residues from the cysteine to the phenylalanine. Kept here is only the CDR3 DNA, which spans 42 bases and is read in frame from base 1. Recombination connected TRBV15 to TRBJ2-6; the D gene is perhaps TRBD1, on 5 matching bases. The TCR sequence derives from a donor over 35 with non-small cell lung cancer. Sequenced sample: tissue from a brain metastasis. According to the study, the label for this sample's cell subset or site signals: resected brain metastasis paired with primary lung tumor. The CDR3 protein is CATPLVSGANVLIF. The base sequence is TGTGCCACCCCCTTAGTTTCTGGGGCCAACGTCCTGATTTTC.